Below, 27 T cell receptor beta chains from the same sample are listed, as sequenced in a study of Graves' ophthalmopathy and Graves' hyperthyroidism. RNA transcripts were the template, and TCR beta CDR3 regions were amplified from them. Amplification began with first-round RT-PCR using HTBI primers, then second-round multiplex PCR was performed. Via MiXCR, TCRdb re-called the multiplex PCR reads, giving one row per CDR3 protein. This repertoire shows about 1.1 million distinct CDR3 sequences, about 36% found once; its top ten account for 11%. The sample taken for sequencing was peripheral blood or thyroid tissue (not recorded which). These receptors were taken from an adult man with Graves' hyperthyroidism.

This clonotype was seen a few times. CDR3 protein: CASAAIQETQYF. CDR3 coding DNA: TGTGCCAGCGCCGCTATTCAAGAGACCCAGTACTTC. The rearrangement uses TRBV2 and TRBJ2-5; no reliable D call. This CDR3 contains 12 residues. CDR1 and CDR2 from the germline V gene are SNHLY and FYNNEI. V was cut by 8 bases and J by 2 bases, with 9 bases left in between.

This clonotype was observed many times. The DNA of the CDR3 is TGTGCCAGCAGCACCGGGACAGGGGATGAGCAGTACTTC. Translating it yields CASSTGTGDEQYF. The V call is TRBV2, the J call TRBJ2-7; 10 nucleotides agree with TRBD1. The V and J ends lost 6 bases and 7 bases, in that order; junction bases with no gene match: 6. CDR1 and CDR2 from the germline V gene are SNHLY and FYNNEI. This CDR3 has 13 amino acids.

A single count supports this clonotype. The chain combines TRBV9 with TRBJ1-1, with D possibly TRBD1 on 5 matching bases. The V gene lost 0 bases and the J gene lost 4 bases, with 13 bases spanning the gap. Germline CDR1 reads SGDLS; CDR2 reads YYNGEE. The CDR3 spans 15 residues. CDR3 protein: CASSVVAGVGTEAFF. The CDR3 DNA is TGTGCCAGCAGCGTAGTGGCGGGGGTTGGCACTGAAGCTTTCTTT.

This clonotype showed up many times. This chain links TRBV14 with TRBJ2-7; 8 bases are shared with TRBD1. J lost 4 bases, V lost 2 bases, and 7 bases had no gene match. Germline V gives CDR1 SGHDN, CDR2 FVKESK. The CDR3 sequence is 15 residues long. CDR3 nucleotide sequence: TGTGCCAGCAGCCAATGGCAGGGGGCTTCGTACGAGCAGTACTTC. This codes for CASSQWQGASYEQYF.

CDR3 nucleotides: TGTGCCAGCAGTGACGGCCGGATTAATGAAAAACTGTTTTTT. Translating it yields CASSDGRINEKLFF. The genes are TRBV2 and TRBJ1-4; D unresolved. Germline V CDR1 and CDR2: SNHLY, FYNNEI. Trimming removed 3 bases at V and 4 bases at J, with 9 bases between. This CDR3 is built from 14 residues.

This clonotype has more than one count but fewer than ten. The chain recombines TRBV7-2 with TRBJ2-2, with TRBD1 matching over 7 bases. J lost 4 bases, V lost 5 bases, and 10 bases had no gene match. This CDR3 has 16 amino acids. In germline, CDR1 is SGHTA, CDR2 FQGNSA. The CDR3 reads CASSPEPGQFTGELFF. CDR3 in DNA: TGTGCCAGCAGCCCGGAGCCGGGACAGTTCACCGGGGAGCTGTTTTTT.

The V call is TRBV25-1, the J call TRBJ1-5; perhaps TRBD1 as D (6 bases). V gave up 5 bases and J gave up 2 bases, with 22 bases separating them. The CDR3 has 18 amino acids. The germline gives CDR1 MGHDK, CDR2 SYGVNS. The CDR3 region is CASSLNRAGASGNQPQHF. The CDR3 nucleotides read TGTGCCAGCAGTTTAAATAGGGCAGGGGCTAGTGGCAATCAGCCCCAGCATTTT.

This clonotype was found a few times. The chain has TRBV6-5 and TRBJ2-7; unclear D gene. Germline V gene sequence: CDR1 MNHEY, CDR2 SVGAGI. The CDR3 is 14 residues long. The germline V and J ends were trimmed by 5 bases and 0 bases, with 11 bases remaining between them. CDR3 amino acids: CASSLHSPSYEQYF. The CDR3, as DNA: TGTGCCAGCAGTCTTCACTCTCCCTCCTACGAGCAGTACTTC.

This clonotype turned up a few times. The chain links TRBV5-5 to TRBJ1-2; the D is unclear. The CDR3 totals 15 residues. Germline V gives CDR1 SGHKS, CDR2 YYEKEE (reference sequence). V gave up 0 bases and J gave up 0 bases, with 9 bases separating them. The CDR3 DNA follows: TGTGCCAGCAGCTTGGGGCGGACTACTAACTATGGCTACACCTTC. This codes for CASSLGRTTNYGYTF.

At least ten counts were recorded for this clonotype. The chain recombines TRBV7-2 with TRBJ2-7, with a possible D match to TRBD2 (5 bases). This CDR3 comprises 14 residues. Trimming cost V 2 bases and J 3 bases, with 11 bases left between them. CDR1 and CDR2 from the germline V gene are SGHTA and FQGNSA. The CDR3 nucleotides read TGTGCCAGCAGCTTACTCGGGAACAGCTACGAGCAGTACTTC. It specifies CASSLLGNSYEQYF.

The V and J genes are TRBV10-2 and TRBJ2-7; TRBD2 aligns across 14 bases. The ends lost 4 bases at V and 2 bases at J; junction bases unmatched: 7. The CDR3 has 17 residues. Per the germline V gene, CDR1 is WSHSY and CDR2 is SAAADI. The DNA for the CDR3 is TGCGCCAGCAGTGCCGGACTAGCGGGAGGAGGTGCCTACGAGCAGTACTTC. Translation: CASSAGLAGGGAYEQYF.

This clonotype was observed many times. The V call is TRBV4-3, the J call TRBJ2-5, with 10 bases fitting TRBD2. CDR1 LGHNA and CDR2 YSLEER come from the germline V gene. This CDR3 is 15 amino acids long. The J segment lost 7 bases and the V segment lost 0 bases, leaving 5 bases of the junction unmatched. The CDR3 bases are TGCGCCAGCAGCCAAGATCCGGCTAGCGGGGGGACCCAGTACTTC. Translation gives CASSQDPASGGTQYF.

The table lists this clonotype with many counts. The CDR3 loop reads CSAPRANTGELFF. The CDR3 DNA is TGCTCCGCCCCCCGGGCGAACACCGGGGAGCTGTTTTTT. The chain recombines TRBV20-1 with TRBJ2-2; D not certain. This CDR3 contains 13 residues. CDR1 is DFQATT and CDR2 is SNEGSKA in the germline V gene (reference sequence).

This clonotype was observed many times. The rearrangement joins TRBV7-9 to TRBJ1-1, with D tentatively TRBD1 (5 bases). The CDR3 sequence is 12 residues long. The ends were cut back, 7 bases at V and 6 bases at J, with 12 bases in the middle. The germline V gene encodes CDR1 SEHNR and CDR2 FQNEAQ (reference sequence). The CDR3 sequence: CASTPGPPEAFF. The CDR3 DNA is TGTGCCAGCACCCCGGGGCCCCCTGAAGCTTTCTTT. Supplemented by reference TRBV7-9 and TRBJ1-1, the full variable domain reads DTGVSQNPRHKITKRGQNVTFRCDPISEHNRLYWYRQTLGQGPEFLTYFQNEAQLEKSRLLSDRFSAERPKGSFSTLEIQRTEQGDSAMYLCASTPGPPEAFFGQGTRLTVV.

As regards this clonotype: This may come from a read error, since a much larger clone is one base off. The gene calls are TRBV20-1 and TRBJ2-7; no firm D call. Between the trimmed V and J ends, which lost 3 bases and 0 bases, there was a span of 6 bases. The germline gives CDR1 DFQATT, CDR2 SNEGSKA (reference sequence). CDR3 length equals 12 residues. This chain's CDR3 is CSASQNSYEQYF. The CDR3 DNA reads TGCAGTGCTAGTCAAAACTCCTACGAGCAGTACTTC.

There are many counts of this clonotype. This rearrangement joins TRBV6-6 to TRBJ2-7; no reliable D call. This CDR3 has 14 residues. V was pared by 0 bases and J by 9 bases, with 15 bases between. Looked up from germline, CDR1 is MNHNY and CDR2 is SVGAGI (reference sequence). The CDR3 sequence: CASSYSAGSPGQYF. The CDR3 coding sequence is TGTGCCAGCAGTTACTCGGCAGGCTCCCCCGGGCAGTACTTC.

The CDR3 DNA sequence: TGCAGCGTTGTTGGGACAGGGGGCGCAGAAAACCCCACTGAAGCTTTCTTT. Residues: CSVVGTGGAENPTEAFF. This sequence joins TRBV29-1 and TRBJ1-1; 12 bases line up with TRBD1. CDR1 and CDR2 (germline): SQVTM, ANQGSEA. The CDR3 is 17 residues long. J lost 4 bases, V lost 4 bases, and 13 bases had no gene match.

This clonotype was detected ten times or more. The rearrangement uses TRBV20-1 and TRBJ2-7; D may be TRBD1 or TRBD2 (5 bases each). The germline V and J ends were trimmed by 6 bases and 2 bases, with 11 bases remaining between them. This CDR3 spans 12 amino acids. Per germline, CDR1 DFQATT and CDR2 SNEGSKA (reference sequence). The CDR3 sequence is CSARDAAYEQYF. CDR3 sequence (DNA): TGCAGTGCCAGGGACGCCGCCTACGAGCAGTACTTC.

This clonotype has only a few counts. CDR3 coding DNA: TGTGCCAGCAGTGAAATGAGAAGAGGCGGCTACACCTTC. The encoded protein is CASSEMRRGGYTF. The J gene is TRBJ1-2, the V gene TRBV2, with unresolved D. The V gene's germline CDR1 is SNHLY and CDR2 FYNNEI. Trimming took off 2 bases at V and 8 bases at J, with 12 bases between the two ends. This CDR3 has 13 residues. The full variable domain, completed using reference TRBV2 and TRBJ1-2, is EPEVTQTPSHQVTQMGQEVILRCVPISNHLYFYWYRQILGQKVEFLVSFYNNEISEKSEIFDDQFSVERPDGSNFTLKIRSTKLEDSAMYFCASSEMRRGGYTFGSGTRLTVV.

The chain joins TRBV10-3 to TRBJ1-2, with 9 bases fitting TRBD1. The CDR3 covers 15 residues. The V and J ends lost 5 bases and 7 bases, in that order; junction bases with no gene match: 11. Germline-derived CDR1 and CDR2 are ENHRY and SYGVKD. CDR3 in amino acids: CAISIAGTGSSGYTF. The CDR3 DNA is TGTGCCATCAGTATAGCGGGGACAGGGTCGTCTGGCTACACCTTC.

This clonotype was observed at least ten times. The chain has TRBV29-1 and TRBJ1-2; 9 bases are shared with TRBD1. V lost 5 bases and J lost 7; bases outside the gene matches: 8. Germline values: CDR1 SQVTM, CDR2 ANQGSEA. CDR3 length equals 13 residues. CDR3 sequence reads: CSVLTGGAGGYTF. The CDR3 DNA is TGCAGCGTTTTAACAGGGGGCGCGGGTGGCTACACCTTC.

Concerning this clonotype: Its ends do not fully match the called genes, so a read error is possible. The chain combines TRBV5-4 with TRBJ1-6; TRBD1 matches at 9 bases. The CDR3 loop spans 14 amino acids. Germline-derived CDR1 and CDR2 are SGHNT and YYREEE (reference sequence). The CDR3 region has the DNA TGCGCCAGCGATAAACAGGGGGCTAAATCACCCCTCCACTTT. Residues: CASDKQGAKSPLHF.

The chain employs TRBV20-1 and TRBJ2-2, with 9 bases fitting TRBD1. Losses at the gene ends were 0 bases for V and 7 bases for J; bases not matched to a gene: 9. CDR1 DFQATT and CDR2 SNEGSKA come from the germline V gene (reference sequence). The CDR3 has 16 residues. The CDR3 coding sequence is TGCAGTGCTAGAGATACCGGGACAGGGCCTAACGGGGAGCTGTTTTTT. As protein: CSARDTGTGPNGELFF.

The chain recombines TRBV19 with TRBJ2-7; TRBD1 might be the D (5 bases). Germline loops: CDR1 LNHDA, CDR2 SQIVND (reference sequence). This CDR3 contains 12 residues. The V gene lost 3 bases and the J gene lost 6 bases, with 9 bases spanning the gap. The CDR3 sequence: CASSMGQGEQYF. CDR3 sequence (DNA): TGTGCCAGTAGTATGGGGCAGGGCGAGCAGTACTTC.

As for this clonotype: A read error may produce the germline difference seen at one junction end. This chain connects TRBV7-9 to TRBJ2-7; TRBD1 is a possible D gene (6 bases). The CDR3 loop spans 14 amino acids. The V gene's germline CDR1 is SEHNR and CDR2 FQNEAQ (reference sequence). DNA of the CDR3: TGTGCCAGCAGCTTAGCAGGACAGACCTACAAGCAGTACTTC. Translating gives CASSLAGQTYKQYF.

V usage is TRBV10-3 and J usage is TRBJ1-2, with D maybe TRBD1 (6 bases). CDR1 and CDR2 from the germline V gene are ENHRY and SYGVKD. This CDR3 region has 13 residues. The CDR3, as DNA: TGTACCCCAGGGGATCCCCCAGTCTATGGCTACACCTTC. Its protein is CTPGDPPVYGYTF.

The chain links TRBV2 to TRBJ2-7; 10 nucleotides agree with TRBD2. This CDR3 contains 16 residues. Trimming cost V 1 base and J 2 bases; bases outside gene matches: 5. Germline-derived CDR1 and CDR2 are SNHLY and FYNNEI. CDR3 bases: TGTGCCAGCAGTGAAGGCCAGCGGGGGGGCACCTACGAGCAGTACTTC. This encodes CASSEGQRGGTYEQYF. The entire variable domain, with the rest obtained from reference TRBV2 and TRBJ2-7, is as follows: EPEVTQTPSHQVTQMGQEVILRCVPISNHLYFYWYRQILGQKVEFLVSFYNNEISEKSEIFDDQFSVERPDGSNFTLKIRSTKLEDSAMYFCASSEGQRGGTYEQYFGPGTRLTVT.